This TCR beta chain was identified in a study of CD8+CD57+ T cells in acquired aplastic anemia. Study at large: Sorted CD4+ and CD8+ cells gave an average of 3.2 ug of DNA. Study-wide results and caveats: Levels of CD8+ Simpson's diversity were not significantly distinct in patients versus controls. Some 27 CD8+ CDR3 sequences were shared between patients and controls.

Genomic DNA was employed as the template in profiling TCR beta VDJ and CDR3. MiXCR, run by TCRdb on the reads, gives a single entry per CDR3 protein. There are some 190,000 distinct CDR3 sequences in the sample; 46% occur only once, and about 2.9% lies in the top ten. As to this clonotype: The antigen is undetermined.

Sequenced input: sorted CD4+, CD8+, or CD8+CD57+ T cells (not recorded which) from PBMCs. The TCR sequence derives from a human donor in good health.

The CDR3 region has the DNA TGTGCCAGCAGCCCCCTTGGGCAGGGAGAGCAGTACTTC. Protein sequence: CASSPLGQGEQYF. The chain employs TRBV5-4 and TRBJ2-5; D possibly matches TRBD1 or TRBD2 (5 bases each). V lost 4 bases and J lost 11, with 18 bases in between. In germline, CDR1 is SGHNT, CDR2 YYREEE (reference sequence). The CDR3 totals 13 residues.